This T cell receptor beta chain originates from a study of tumor and adjacent non-tumor tissue in lung cancer. Study information: Patients comprised about a dozen adenocarcinoma, a couple of squamous cell carcinoma and 1 small cell lung cancer.

No cell sorting was done before RNA was extracted from the tissue. This non-tumor lung sample came from over 3 cm beyond the tumor edge. Per germline, CDR1 ENHRY and CDR2 SYGVKD. The CDR3 length is 16 residues. A modified ARM-PCR protocol with three rounds of nested PCR amplified TCRbeta. TCRdb itself ran the multiplex PCR reads through MiXCR, one entry per CDR3 protein. The table has about 44,000 distinct CDR3 sequences, 60% to 70% seen once; the top ten hold roughly 20%. As for this clonotype: A much larger clone differs by one base, so this may be a read error.

The chain links TRBV10-3 to TRBJ2-1, with D maybe TRBD2 (6 bases). The sample comprised distant non-tumor lung tissue. The receptor was derived from a woman aged 40-49 years with non-small cell lung cancer. The chain's CDR3 is CASSPGDQSSYDEEFF. The CDR3 DNA reads as TGTGCCTCGTCCCCGGGAGACCAAAGCTCCTACGATGAGGAGTTCTTC.